The rows below give T cell receptor beta chains drawn from one sample of a study of blood T cell repertoires in COVID-19. Only in-frame clones appear in the TCRdb table, and some are missing; sequencing was by immunoSEQ multiplex PCR. The sample has 250,000 to 350,000 clones; around 90% are singletons. The sample comprised peripheral blood. The receptors derive from a woman between 45 and 60 years old who had recovered from COVID-19. Each CDR3 is given with its conserved first and last residue. A D gene is named only where the DNA matches it firmly. For some rows the clone size is stated as once, few or many, or as a class when expanded; others skip it.

TRBD1	TRBV6-2/TRBV6-3	TRBJ1-2	-	TGTGCCAGCAGTTACTCGACAGGGTATGGCTACACCTTC	CASSYSTGYGYTF
TRBD1	TRBV6-1	TRBJ2-5	-	TGTGCCAGCAGTGAAGCCACAGGGGGCCAAGAGACCCAGTACTTC	CASSEATGGQETQYF
-	TRBV7-9	TRBJ1-5	-	TGTGCCAGCAGGCAGGGCAAAAATCAGCCCCAGCATTTT	CASRQGKNQPQHF
TRBD1	TRBV5-6	TRBJ1-1	-	TGTGCCAGCAGCAAGAGGACAGGGGCAATATCGGGCACTGAAGCTTTCTTT	CASSKRTGAISGTEAFF
TRBD2	TRBV6-2/TRBV6-3	TRBJ2-1	few	TGTGCCAGCAGTTACGCGAAAGCGGGAGGAAATGAGCAGTTCTTC	CASSYAKAGGNEQFF
TRBD1	TRBV5-1	TRBJ1-4	-	TGCGCCAGCAGACCTGGACAGGGGGCAACTAATGAAAAACTGTTTTTT	CASRPGQGATNEKLFF
-	TRBV4-3	TRBJ1-2	-	TGCGCCAGCAGCCAAGATAGAGGGGGAGTGGGTGGCTACACCTTC	CASSQDRGGVGGYTF
TRBD2	TRBV30	TRBJ2-5	-	TGTGCCATTGCCAGCGGGGGAAAGACCCAGTACTTC	CAIASGGKTQYF
-	TRBV9	TRBJ1-1	-	TGTGCCAGCAGCACCGAGCGCAGCAACACTGAAGCTTTCTTT	CASSTERSNTEAFF
TRBD1	TRBV2	TRBJ1-4	once	TGTGCCAGCGGCCGGGGACAGGGGAAGGGTGAAAAACTGTTTTTT	CASGRGQGKGEKLFF
TRBD2	TRBV7-2	TRBJ2-2	-	TGTGCCAGCATCAAGACTAGCGGGAGGGCCGGCACCGGGGAGCTGTTTTTT	CASIKTSGRAGTGELFF
TRBD1	TRBV20-1	TRBJ1-6	few	TGCAGTGCTAGTCCAGTGACAGGGGCCTTTCAGGGGTCACCCCTCCACTTT	CSASPVTGAFQGSPLHF
-	TRBV28	TRBJ1-5	-	TGTGCCAGCAGGATGGGACATAGCAATCAGCCCCAGCATTTT	CASRMGHSNQPQHF
-	TRBV25-1	TRBJ2-7	-	TGTGCCAGCAGTGATAGCTACGAGCAGTACTTC	CASSDSYEQYF
-	TRBV9	TRBJ2-3	-	TGTGCCAGCAGCGCCTTTAGTGGAGATACGCAGTATTTT	CASSAFSGDTQYF
TRBD1	TRBV5-8	TRBJ1-5	-	TGTGCCAGCAGCATGGGACAGAATAGCAATCAGCCCCAGCATTTT	CASSMGQNSNQPQHF
-	TRBV7-2	TRBJ1-5	-	TGTGCCAGCAGCTTAGGGGGGCAGGGGCAGCCCCAGCATTTT	CASSLGGQGQPQHF
-	TRBV6-6	TRBJ1-1	-	TGTGCCAGCAGCCACGCACAGGTTAACACTGAAGCTTTCTTT	CASSHAQVNTEAFF
TRBD2	TRBV9	TRBJ2-3	once	TGTGCCAGCAGCGTAGGTTGGACTAGCGGGGGGGGTCGCACAGATACGCAGTATTTT	CASSVGWTSGGGRTDTQYF
-	TRBV3-1/TRBV3-2	TRBJ1-2	-	TGTGCCAGCAGCCAAGATCATTCAGGGAGGAATGGCTACACCTTC	CASSQDHSGRNGYTF
TRBD2	TRBV12-5	TRBJ2-1	-	TGTGCTATTCCAGAAATAGCGGGAGTAAAAAATGAGCAGTTCTTC	CAIPEIAGVKNEQFF
TRBD1	TRBV6-5	TRBJ1-4	-	TGTGCCAGCAGTCGGAGACAGGGGACTAATGAAAAACTGTTTTTT	CASSRRQGTNEKLFF
TRBD2	TRBV5-4	TRBJ2-1	-	TGTGCCAGCAGCCGCACTACTAGCGGGAGTTACAATGAGCAGTTCTTC	CASSRTTSGSYNEQFF
-	TRBV27	TRBJ2-6	-	TGTGCCAGCAGTTTAGGGCACCACTCTGGGGCCAACGTCCTGACTTTC	CASSLGHHSGANVLTF
-	TRBV7-9	TRBJ1-2	-	TGTGCCAGCAGCTTCGGAGTTAACTATGGCTACACCTTC	CASSFGVNYGYTF
TRBD2	TRBV7-2	TRBJ2-7	-	TGTGCCAGCAGCTTAAGCGGGGGTGAATTCTACGAGCAGTACTTC	CASSLSGGEFYEQYF
-	TRBV5-5	TRBJ1-4	-	TGTGCCAGCAGCGCTGGACAGATCGATGAAAAACTGTTTTTT	CASSAGQIDEKLFF
TRBD1	TRBV10-3	TRBJ1-1	-	TGTGCCATCACCGGGACAGGGGACACTGAAGCTTTCTTT	CAITGTGDTEAFF
-	TRBV21-1	TRBJ2-7	-	TGTGCCAGCAGCAAGCCAGGACTAGCGCTTCGAGTGGGGGACTACGAGCAGTACTTC	CASSKPGLALRVGDYEQYF
TRBD1	TRBV27	TRBJ1-2	-	TGTGCCAGCAGTAGGACAGGAGTCTATGGCTACACCTTC	CASSRTGVYGYTF
TRBD1	TRBV9	TRBJ2-7	-	TGTGCCAGCAGCCCCGACAGGGCGCGAACCTACGAGCAGTACTTC	CASSPDRARTYEQYF
-	TRBV19	TRBJ1-2	-	TGTGCCATCCCTAGAGAAGACAGTCATATAGATGGCTACACCTTC	CAIPREDSHIDGYTF
-	TRBV5-1	TRBJ1-4	once	TGCGCCAGCAGTTTTGCGGTCAATAATGAAAAACTGTTTTTT	CASSFAVNNEKLFF
TRBD1	TRBV6-2/TRBV6-3	TRBJ2-2	-	TGTGCCAGCAGTTGGGACAGGGGAGCTACCGGGGAGCTGTTTTTT	CASSWDRGATGELFF
TRBD1	TRBV11-2	TRBJ2-1	-	TGTGCCAGCAGCTGGGCCGGGACAGTCAACAATGAGCAGTTCTTC	CASSWAGTVNNEQFF
-	TRBV3-1/TRBV3-2	TRBJ2-7	-	TGTGCCAGCAGCCAAGGTGCAGGAATAGGCGAGCAGTACTTC	CASSQGAGIGEQYF
-	TRBV18	TRBJ1-4	-	TGTGCCAGCTCACCCCCGGGGGACGCCGAAAAACTGTTTTTT	CASSPPGDAEKLFF
TRBD1	TRBV10-3	TRBJ1-6	-	TGTGCCAGCGGACAGGTCCTGGGTAATTCACCCCTCCACTTT	CASGQVLGNSPLHF
TRBD1	TRBV30	TRBJ1-2	-	TGTGCCTGGCTGATTGGGACAGGGCCTAACTATGGCTACACCTTC	CAWLIGTGPNYGYTF
TRBD1	TRBV10-3	TRBJ1-1	-	TGTGCCATCAGTCCCGGGACAGGGAGGGGGAACACTGAAGCTTTCTTT	CAISPGTGRGNTEAFF
-	TRBV19	TRBJ1-1	-	TGTGCCAGTAGATTCAGGGGCGGTCCTGAAGCTTTCTTT	CASRFRGGPEAFF
-	TRBV9	TRBJ2-2	-	TGTGCCAGCAGCGTAGAGGGTGGACAGTATACCGGGGAGCTGTTTTTT	CASSVEGGQYTGELFF
-	TRBV6-5	TRBJ1-1	-	TGTGCCAGCAGTCGAATACCGGGAGCCACTGAAGCTTTCTTT	CASSRIPGATEAFF
-	TRBV3-1/TRBV3-2	TRBJ1-5	-	TGTGCCAGCAGCCAAGGCCAGGGGAATCAGCCCCAGCATTTT	CASSQGQGNQPQHF
TRBD1	TRBV9	TRBJ2-7	-	TGTGCCAGCAGCGTGGGACAGGGGGGTAGAGAGCAGTACTTC	CASSVGQGGREQYF
-	TRBV30	TRBJ2-7	-	TGTGCCTGGAGTAGGTCGGGGGAGCAGTACTTC	CAWSRSGEQYF
-	TRBV5-1	TRBJ2-5	-	TGCGCCAGCAGCCCTGACCCCAGGGGCCCTGAGACCCAGTACTTC	CASSPDPRGPETQYF
TRBD1	TRBV29-1	TRBJ1-4	-	TGCAGCGCGCAGGGGGCAGAGAACAATGAAAAACTGTTTTTT	CSAQGAENNEKLFF
-	TRBV5-1	TRBJ2-2	-	TGCGCCAGCAGCGGATGGAGGCGACTATTAACACCCGGGGAGCTGTTTTTT	CASSGWRRLLTPGELFF
-	TRBV25-1	TRBJ1-6	-	TGTGCCAGCAGCGCCACGCTATCTGTTCCTTCACCCCTCCACTTT	CASSATLSVPSPLHF
TRBD1	TRBV30	TRBJ1-2	many	TGTGCCTGGAGTACCGGACAGGGTGATGGCTACACCTTC	CAWSTGQGDGYTF
-	TRBV28	TRBJ2-4	-	TGTGCCAGCACGCGGGGAGGCCTCAACATTCAGTACTTC	CASTRGGLNIQYF
TRBD2	TRBV18	TRBJ2-1	once	TGTGCCAGCTCACCACCGACTAGCGGGGGGGCTTGGAATGAGCAGTTCTTC	CASSPPTSGGAWNEQFF